The 15 T cell receptor beta chains below come from one sample, sequenced in a study of blood T cells in healthy people across ages. Together with a sample-barcoded 5' primer, a J-beta primer mix was included in a second PCR lasting about 6 to 11 cycles. TCRdb reanalysed the 5' RACE reads using MiXCR and keeps one entry per CDR3 protein. The profile covers under 800,000 distinct CDR3 sequences, with under 25% appearing a single time and approximately 3.7% taken by the ten largest. What was sequenced was blood. These TCRs come from a man between 65 and 85 years old in good health.

This clonotype has ten or more counts. The CDR3 spells CASSQDRRNEQFF. The DNA of the CDR3 is TGTGCCAGCAGCCAAGACCGCAGGAATGAGCAGTTCTTC. The chain uses TRBV14 and TRBJ2-1; D is undetermined. The V and J ends lost 0 bases and 7 bases respectively, with 7 bases between them. The CDR3 totals 13 residues. The V gene's germline CDR1 is SGHDN and CDR2 FVKESK.

This clonotype was found a few times. The rearrangement uses TRBV28 and TRBJ1-2, with D uncertain. CDR1 is MDHEN, CDR2 SYDVKM, per germline. Trimming pared 6 bases from V and 4 bases from J, leaving 15 bases between. The CDR3 extends over 14 amino acids. CDR3 protein: CASRSHEDGYGYTF. The CDR3, as DNA: TGTGCCAGCAGATCCCACGAGGACGGCTATGGCTACACCTTC.

The sample holds a few counts of this clonotype. This chain joins TRBV5-6 and TRBJ2-3, with a weak D call TRBD2 (6 bases). Germline V lookup: CDR1 SGHDT, CDR2 YYEEEE. The CDR3 is made up of 14 amino acids. Trimming cost V 7 bases and J 3 bases, with 15 bases left between them. For the CDR3, the DNA is TGTGCCAGCGAGAGCGGGCGAGGGACAGATACGCAGTATTTT. Its translation is CASESGRGTDTQYF. The entire variable domain, with the rest obtained from reference TRBV5-6 and TRBJ2-3, is as follows: DAGVTQSPTHLIKTRGQQVTLRCSPKSGHDTVSWYQQALGQGPQFIFQYYEEEERQRGNFPDRFSGHQFPNYSSELNVNALLLGDSALYLCASESGRGTDTQYFGPGTRLTVL.

This clonotype was seen a few times. This chain connects TRBV15 to TRBJ2-5; no definite D call. The J call may be wrong; the DNA end is better matched by TRBJ2-7. The length of the CDR3 is 14 residues. From germline, CDR1 is LNHNV and CDR2 YYDKDF (reference sequence). The CDR3 nucleotides read TGTGCCACCAGCAGTGAGGCAGGAAAATACGAGCAGTACTTC. It is translated as CATSSEAGKYEQYF.

In its sample, this clonotype was seen a few times. V usage is TRBV12-3 or TRBV12-4 and J usage is TRBJ1-5; TRBD1 is a possible D gene (5 bases). V was pared by 11 bases and J by 0 bases, with 14 bases between. The CDR3 contains 14 residues. The CDR3 DNA follows: TGTGCCTCTAGGGGAGATTATAGCAATCAGCCCCAGCATTTT. The encoded protein is CASRGDYSNQPQHF.

The chain uses TRBV25-1 and TRBJ2-1, with a possible D match to TRBD1 (6 bases). The end of the DNA fits TRBJ2-5 better, so the J call may be wrong. Germline CDR1 reads MGHDK; CDR2 reads SYGVNS. The CDR3 spans 14 residues. The CDR3 loop is CASSEYRGRETQYF. In nucleotides, the CDR3 is TGTGCCAGCAGTGAATACAGGGGACGAGAGACCCAGTACTTC.

CDR3 in amino acids: CASSPGLANFYEQYF. The DNA of the CDR3 is TGTGCCAGCAGTCCGGGACTAGCGAATTTTTACGAGCAGTACTTC. The J gene is TRBJ2-7, the V gene TRBV2; 10 bases are a match to TRBD2. CDR3 size: 15 residues. In germline, CDR1 is SNHLY, CDR2 FYNNEI. The V and J ends lost 5 bases and 4 bases, in that order; junction bases with no gene match: 8.

The chain couples TRBV2 to TRBJ2-3; D may be TRBD2 (6 bases). In germline, CDR1 is SNHLY, CDR2 FYNNEI. Between the trimmed V and J ends, which lost 5 bases and 0 bases, there was a span of 15 bases. The CDR3 sequence is 16 residues long. CDR3 bases: TGTGCCAGCAGTCGTCAGTGGGCGGGGAGCACAGATACGCAGTATTTT. Translation gives CASSRQWAGSTDTQYF.

Regarding this clonotype: Likely a read error: the CDR3 ends without its conserved phenylalanine or tryptophan. The chain couples TRBV27 to TRBJ2-3; no clear D. The CDR3 sequence is 13 residues long. Germline lookup yields CDR1 MNHEY and CDR2 SMNVEV (reference sequence). V dropped 6 bases and J dropped 0 bases, with 7 bases sitting between them. CDR3 loop: CASSPFSTDTQYS. The DNA of the CDR3 is TGTGCCAGCAGCCCATTCAGCACAGATACGCAGTATTCT.

This clonotype was observed a few times. The chain combines TRBV20-1 with TRBJ2-5; 7 bases map to TRBD1. Germline lookup yields CDR1 DFQATT and CDR2 SNEGSKA (reference sequence). Unmatched junction bases numbered 3, after V lost 6 bases and J lost 2 bases. CDR3 length: 12 amino acids. The CDR3 here is CSAPGQQETQYF. CDR3 nucleotide sequence: TGCAGTGCCCCGGGACAGCAAGAGACCCAGTACTTC.

Ten or more counts support this clonotype. The chain links TRBV24-1 to TRBJ2-1; no firm D call. Germline V CDR1 and CDR2: KGHDR, SFDVKD. The V gene lost 10 bases and the J gene lost 6 bases, with 9 bases spanning the gap. CDR3 length: 11 amino acids. CDR3 bases: TGTGCCACAGCCCAGTTCAATGAGCAGTTCTTC. Translating gives CATAQFNEQFF.

The chain has TRBV28 and TRBJ2-3, with 10 bases aligning to TRBD2. The V and J ends lost 4 bases and 2 bases, in that order; junction bases with no gene match: 6. Germline V lookup: CDR1 MDHEN, CDR2 SYDVKM. The CDR3 runs 16 residues. For the CDR3, the DNA is TGTGCCAGCAGTTCCCTAGCGGGAGAGAACACAGATACGCAGTATTTT. As protein: CASSSLAGENTDTQYF.

The rearrangement uses TRBV5-1 and TRBJ1-2; 7 bases are a match to TRBD1. CDR3 length: 13 residues. Germline V gives CDR1 SGHRS, CDR2 YFSETQ. The J segment lost 8 bases and the V segment lost 4 bases, leaving 8 bases of the junction unmatched. The CDR3 sequence is CASSAGTAGGYTF. The CDR3 coding sequence is TGCGCCAGCAGCGCCGGGACAGCGGGCGGCTACACCTTC.

This clonotype was counted a few times. The chain couples TRBV29-1 to TRBJ2-3; D remains ambiguous. Germline V gene lookup returns CDR1 SQVTM and CDR2 ANQGSEA. The CDR3 extends over 13 amino acids. Trimming took 3 bases from V and 2 from J, leaving 9 bases between them. The CDR3 nucleotides read TGCAGCGTTGAGTGGCAGGCCACAGATACGCAGTATTTT. Translating gives CSVEWQATDTQYF.

V is TRBV12-3 or TRBV12-4 and J is TRBJ2-2; no clear D gene. This CDR3 has 13 residues. The germline V and J ends were trimmed by 2 bases and 6 bases, with 7 bases remaining between them. For the CDR3, the DNA is TGTGCCAGCAGTTTAACCCCCCCCGGGGAGCTGTTTTTT. This codes for CASSLTPPGELFF.